Listed below are T cell receptor beta chains from one sample, sequenced in a study of CD8+ T cells in alopecia areata. The repertoire was sequenced with immunoSEQ multiplex PCR; TCRdb's copy has only in-frame clones and lacks some. The sample gives about 220,000 clones, about three fifths of which show up once; 1.5% to 2% is in the top ten. Material: CD4+ T cells sorted from blood, obtained at week 4, from a patient treated with tofacitinib. The receptors were gathered from a human donor with alopecia areata. CDR3s include the opening cysteine and the closing phenylalanine or tryptophan. The D gene is left open where the match is weak. Rows may omit the clone size; those that give it use once, few, many or a size class.

clone size | D gene | J gene | V gene | CDR3 protein | CDR3 DNA
. | . | TRBJ2-7 | TRBV29-1 | CSVANDPYEQYF | TGCAGCGTTGCTAACGACCCATACGAGCAGTACTTC
. | TRBD1 | TRBJ2-7 | TRBV30 | CAWSTGQIFGEQYF | TGTGCCTGGAGTACGGGACAGATTTTTGGGGAGCAGTACTTC
many | . | TRBJ1-2 | TRBV9 | CASSVAAQGYGYTF | TGTGCCAGCAGCGTTGCCGCACAGGGCTATGGCTACACCTTC
. | . | TRBJ2-7 | TRBV29-1 | CSVERGGGGSYEQYF | TGCAGCGTTGAAAGGGGCGGCGGCGGCTCCTACGAGCAGTACTTC
. | . | TRBJ1-1 | TRBV29-1 | CSVDVSGMPNTEAFF | TGCAGCGTTGACGTGTCAGGGATGCCGAACACTGAAGCTTTCTTT
few | . | TRBJ2-6 | TRBV6-1 | CASSVQGANVLTF | TGTGCCAGCAGTGTACAGGGGGCCAACGTCCTGACTTTC
. | . | TRBJ1-2 | TRBV9 | CASSVDGYGYTF | TGTGCCAGCAGCGTAGACGGCTATGGCTACACCTTC
many | . | TRBJ2-6 | TRBV14 | CASSQRGFGANVLTF | TGTGCCAGCAGCCAAAGGGGGTTTGGGGCCAACGTCCTGACTTTC
. | TRBD1 | TRBJ1-5 | TRBV5-6 | CASSWTGNSNQPQHF | TGTGCCAGCAGCTGGACAGGGAATAGCAATCAGCCCCAGCATTTT
. | . | TRBJ2-3 | TRBV14 | CASSLSTDTQYF | TGTGCCAGCAGCCTAAGCACAGATACGCAGTATTTT
. | TRBD1 | TRBJ2-7 | TRBV29-1 | CSVKGQYSYEQYF | TGCAGCGTAAAGGGACAGTACTCCTACGAGCAGTACTTC
. | . | TRBJ2-1 | TRBV5-6 | CASSDRDRDYNEQFF | TGTGCCAGCAGCGACCGGGACCGAGACTACAATGAGCAGTTCTTC
. | . | TRBJ1-1 | TRBV25-1 | CASSELTVAEAFF | TGTGCCAGCAGTGAATTAACGGTCGCTGAAGCTTTCTTT
few | . | TRBJ2-7 | TRBV21-1 | CASSKRAPHEQYF | TGTGCCAGCAGCAAAAGGGCCCCTCACGAGCAGTACTTC
. | . | TRBJ1-1 | TRBV11-2 | CASSLPTGNTEAFF | TGTGCCAGCAGCCTCCCGACAGGGAACACTGAAGCTTTCTTT
. | TRBD1 | TRBJ1-1 | TRBV7-2 | CASSSTGGGDTEAFF | TGTGCCAGCAGCTCGACAGGGGGCGGCGACACTGAAGCTTTCTTT
. | . | TRBJ2-2 | TRBV10-3 | CAIPKRLEDTGELFF | TGTGCCATCCCTAAGCGGCTAGAAGACACCGGGGAGCTGTTTTTT
few | . | TRBJ2-2 | TRBV29-1 | CIGTAGSGELFF | TGCATCGGGACTGCCGGCTCCGGGGAGCTGTTTTTT
few | . | TRBJ2-2 | TRBV9 | CASSARDTNTGELFF | TGTGCCAGCAGCGCGAGGGACACCAACACCGGGGAGCTGTTTTTT
. | TRBD1 | TRBJ2-7 | TRBV18 | CASSPKGQGHEQYF | TGTGCCAGCTCACCAAAGGGACAGGGCCACGAGCAGTACTTC
. | . | TRBJ1-5 | TRBV30 | CAWAAQFSNQPQHF | TGTGCCTGGGCCGCACAGTTTAGCAATCAGCCCCAGCATTTT
. | . | TRBJ2-1 | TRBV7-8 | CASSLGRYNEQFF | TGTGCCAGCAGCTTAGGAAGATACAATGAGCAGTTCTTC